This T cell receptor beta chain was captured by sequencing in a study of blood T cells in healthy people across ages. Study conclusions and caveats: Per million T cells, TCR beta diversity dropped roughly linearly as age increased.

The CDR3 has 14 amino acids. Germline CDR1 MNHNS, CDR2 SASEGT. Trimming left V 1 base short and J 8 bases short, with 12 bases between. Healthy Caucasian individuals from Russia aged about 6 to 95 served as donors. A second PCR, run for about 7 to 11 cycles, used a sample-barcoded 5' primer plus a J-beta primer mix. TCRdb recomputed calls from the 5' RACE reads with MiXCR, one row per CDR3 protein. The table includes about 1,500,000 distinct CDR3 sequences, 28% detected once. At least ten counts were recorded for this clonotype. Its matching antigen is unknown. The clonotype comes from a woman in her twenties or thirties in good health. The V and J genes are TRBV6-1 and TRBJ2-1; D is uncertain. The sample taken for sequencing was blood. CDR3 sequence: CASSEGPNADEQFF. The CDR3 DNA follows: TGTGCCAGCAGTGAAGGGCCCAACGCCGATGAGCAGTTCTTC.